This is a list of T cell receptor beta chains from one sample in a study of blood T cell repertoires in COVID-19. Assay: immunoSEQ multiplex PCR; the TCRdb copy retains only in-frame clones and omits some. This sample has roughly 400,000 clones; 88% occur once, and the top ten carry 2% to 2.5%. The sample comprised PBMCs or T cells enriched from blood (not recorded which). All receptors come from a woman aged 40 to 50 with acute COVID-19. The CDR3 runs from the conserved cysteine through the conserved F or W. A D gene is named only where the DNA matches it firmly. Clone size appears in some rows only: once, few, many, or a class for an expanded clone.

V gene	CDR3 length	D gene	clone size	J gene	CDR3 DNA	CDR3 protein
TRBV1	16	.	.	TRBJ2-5	TGCACCAGCAGCCAATTCAGGGAGGGGCCGCGCGAGACCCAGTACTTC	CTSSQFREGPRETQYF
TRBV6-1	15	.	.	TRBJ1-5	TGTGCCAGCAGTGAAGTGGCCGGGGTAAATCAGCCCCAGCATTTT	CASSEVAGVNQPQHF
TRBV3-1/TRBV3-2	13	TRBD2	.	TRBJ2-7	TGTGCCATCGGGACTAGCGGGGGCCACGAGCAGTACTTC	CAIGTSGGHEQYF
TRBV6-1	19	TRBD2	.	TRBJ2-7	TGTGCCAGCAGTGAATACCTGACTAGCGGGGGGGGAATAGCCTACGAGCAGTACTTC	CASSEYLTSGGGIAYEQYF
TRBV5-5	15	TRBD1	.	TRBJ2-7	TGTGCCAGCAGCTTGGCCGGGACAGGGCCCTACGAGCAGTACTTC	CASSLAGTGPYEQYF
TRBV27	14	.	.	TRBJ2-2	TGTGCCAGCAGTTTAGTAGGAGACACCGGGGAGCTGTTTTTT	CASSLVGDTGELFF
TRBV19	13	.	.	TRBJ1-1	TGTGCCAGTAGTATAGGACAGAAAACTGAAGCTTTCTTT	CASSIGQKTEAFF
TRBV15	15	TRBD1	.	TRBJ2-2	TGTGCCACCAGCAGTAGGGGGCCCCACACCGGGGAGCTGTTTTTT	CATSSRGPHTGELFF
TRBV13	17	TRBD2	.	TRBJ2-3	TGTGCCAGCAGCTCTAACCTAGCGGGGAACTCCCCTCGTACGCAGTATTTT	CASSSNLAGNSPRTQYF
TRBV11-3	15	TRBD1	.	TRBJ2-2	TGTGCCAGCAGCCACTGGACAGGGGTCACCGGGGAGCTGTTTTTT	CASSHWTGVTGELFF
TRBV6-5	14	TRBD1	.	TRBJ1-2	TGTGCCAGCAGAGCCGGGACAGGGGATTATGGCTACACCTTC	CASRAGTGDYGYTF
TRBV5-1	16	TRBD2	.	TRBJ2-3	TGCGCCAGCACCCATGAAGCGGGGCCTAGCACAGATACGCAGTATTTT	CASTHEAGPSTDTQYF
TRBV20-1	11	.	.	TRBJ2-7	TGCAGTGCTAGTTTAGAGCTTGAGCAGTACTTC	CSASLELEQYF
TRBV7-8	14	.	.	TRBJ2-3	TGTGCCAGCAGCCAAAGGTCCAGGGACTATACGCAGTATTTT	CASSQRSRDYTQYF
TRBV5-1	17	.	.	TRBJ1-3	TGCGCCAGCAGCTTAATTGCTGGTAGTGTCTCTGGAAACACCATATATTTT	CASSLIAGSVSGNTIYF
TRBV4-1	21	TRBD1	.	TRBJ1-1	TGCGCCAGCAGCCACCTACCCGGGAAGACAGGGGGTGTAACATTGGACACTGAAGCTTTCTTT	CASSHLPGKTGGVTLDTEAFF
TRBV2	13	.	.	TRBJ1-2	TGTGCCAGCAAGTCCCCAACTATCTATGGCTACACCTTC	CASKSPTIYGYTF
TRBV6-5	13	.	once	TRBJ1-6	TGTGCCACCGGCGGGGCTTGGGATTCACCCCTCCACTTT	CATGGAWDSPLHF
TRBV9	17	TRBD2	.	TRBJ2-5	TGTGCCAGCAGCTTCGGGACTAGCGGGGGGAAACAAGAGACCCAGTACTTC	CASSFGTSGGKQETQYF
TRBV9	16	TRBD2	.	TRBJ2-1	TGTGCCAGCAGCGACTTGACTAGCGGGGGGCAGGGTGAGCAGTTCTTC	CASSDLTSGGQGEQFF
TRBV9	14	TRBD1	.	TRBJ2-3	TGTGCCAGCAGCGTGGGACAGACCACAGATACGCAGTATTTT	CASSVGQTTDTQYF
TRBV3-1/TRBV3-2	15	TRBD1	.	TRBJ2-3	TGTGCCAGCAGCCAATTGACAGGGAGCACAGATACGCAGTATTTT	CASSQLTGSTDTQYF
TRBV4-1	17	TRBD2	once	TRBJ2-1	TGCGCCAGCAGCCAAGATTTATCAGCGGGGGGGCATAGGGAGCAGTTCTTC	CASSQDLSAGGHREQFF
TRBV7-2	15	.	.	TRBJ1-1	TGTGCCAGCAGCTTAATGTGGGCGGGGCAGAATGAAGCTTTCTTT	CASSLMWAGQNEAFF
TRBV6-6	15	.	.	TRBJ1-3	TGTGCCAGCAGTTATGGCACCCCTTCTGGAAACACCATATATTTT	CASSYGTPSGNTIYF
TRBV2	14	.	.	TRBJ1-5	TGTGCCAGCAGTAACACCGGACAGAATCAGCCCCAGCATTTT	CASSNTGQNQPQHF
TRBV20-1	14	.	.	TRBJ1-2	TGCAGTGCTAGTCTCCTCCCTGTCAGCTATGGCTACACCTTC	CSASLLPVSYGYTF
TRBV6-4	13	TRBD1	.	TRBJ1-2	TGTGCCAGCATTTTACAGGGGTTTTATGGCTACACCTTC	CASILQGFYGYTF
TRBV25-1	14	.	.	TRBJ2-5	TGTGCCAGCAGTGAATTGGTAGAACAAGAGACCCAGTACTTC	CASSELVEQETQYF
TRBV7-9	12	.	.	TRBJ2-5	TGTGCCAGCAGCTTAGCCTCAGAGACCCAGTACTTC	CASSLASETQYF
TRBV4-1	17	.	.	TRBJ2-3	TGCGCCAGCAGCCAAGATTTACAGGGTGGGACCACAGATACGCAGTATTTT	CASSQDLQGGTTDTQYF
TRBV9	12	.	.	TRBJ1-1	TGTGCCAGCAGCGTACGGGGTTCTGAGATTTTCTTT	CASSVRGSEIFF
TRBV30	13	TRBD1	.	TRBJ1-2	TGTGCCTGGAGTGTACAGGGGGGGACTGGCTACACCTTC	CAWSVQGGTGYTF
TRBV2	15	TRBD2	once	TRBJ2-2	TGTGCCAGCAGTGAACTAGCGGGAAATACCGGGGAGCTGTTTTTT	CASSELAGNTGELFF
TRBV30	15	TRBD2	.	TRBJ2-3	TGTGCCTGGAAACTTAGCGGGGGCCTCCGGGATACGCAGTATTTT	CAWKLSGGLRDTQYF
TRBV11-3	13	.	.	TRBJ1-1	TGTGCCAGCAGCTTGGGAGTGAACACTGAAGCTTTCTTT	CASSLGVNTEAFF
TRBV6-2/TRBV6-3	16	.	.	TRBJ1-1	TGTGCCAGCAGTTACGTGAAGGGAGGAATGAACACTGAAGCTTTCTTT	CASSYVKGGMNTEAFF
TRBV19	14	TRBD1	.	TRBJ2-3	TGTGCCAGTAGCCCGGGACAGCTCACAGATACGCAGTATTTT	CASSPGQLTDTQYF
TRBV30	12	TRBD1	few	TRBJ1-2	TGTGCCTGGAGTCCCACAGGGGATGGCTACACCTTC	CAWSPTGDGYTF
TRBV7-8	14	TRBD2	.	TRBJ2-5	TGTGCCAGCAGCCAGTGGACTAGCGGAGAGACCCAGTACTTC	CASSQWTSGETQYF
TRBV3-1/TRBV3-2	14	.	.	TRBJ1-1	TGTGCCAGCAGTCGCAGGGATCGGAACACTGAAGCTTTCTTT	CASSRRDRNTEAFF
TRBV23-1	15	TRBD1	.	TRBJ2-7	TGCGCCAGCAGTCCGTTGGACAGGGCGCTTTACGAGCAGTACTTC	CASSPLDRALYEQYF
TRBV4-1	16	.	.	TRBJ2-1	TGCGCCAGCAGAAGTGCATTGTGGGGCCGGGTCGATGAGCAGTTCTTC	CASRSALWGRVDEQFF
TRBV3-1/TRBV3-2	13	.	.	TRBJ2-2	TGTGCCAGCAGCCCGCAGGGGACCGGGGAGCTGTTTTTT	CASSPQGTGELFF
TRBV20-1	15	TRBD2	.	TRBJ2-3	TGCAGTGCTAGTACTACCGGGACTAGCATAGATACGCAGTATTTT	CSASTTGTSIDTQYF
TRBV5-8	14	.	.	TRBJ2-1	TGTGCCAGCAGCGTTGCAGGGCCTCACAATGAGCAGTTCTTC	CASSVAGPHNEQFF
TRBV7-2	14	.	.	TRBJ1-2	TGTGCCAGCAGCGGGACTTCCCGGGCCTATGGCTACACCTTC	CASSGTSRAYGYTF
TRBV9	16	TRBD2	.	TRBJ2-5	TGTGCCAGCAGCGTACCCGATAGCGGGGGGGCGGAGACCCAGTACTTC	CASSVPDSGGAETQYF
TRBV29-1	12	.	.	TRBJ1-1	TGCAGCGTTGCTTGGCAGAACACTGAAGCTTTCTTT	CSVAWQNTEAFF
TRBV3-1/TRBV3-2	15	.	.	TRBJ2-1	TGTGCCAGCAGCCAAACGAGGGCTACTGGCCGGGAGCAGTTCTTC	CASSQTRATGREQFF
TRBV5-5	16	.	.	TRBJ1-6	TGTGCCAGCAGCTTAGGCAGGAACTCCTATAATTCACCCCTCCACTTT	CASSLGRNSYNSPLHF
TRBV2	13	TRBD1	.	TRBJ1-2	TGTGCCAGCTCGAGACAGGGCAACTATGGCTACACCTTC	CASSRQGNYGYTF
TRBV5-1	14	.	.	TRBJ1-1	TGCGCCAGCAGCTATACCCCCGCAGGGGAGCAAGCTTTCTTT	CASSYTPAGEQAFF
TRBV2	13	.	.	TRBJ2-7	TGTGCCAGCAGGAGGAAAGGAGGGGCCGAGCAGTACTTC	CASRRKGGAEQYF
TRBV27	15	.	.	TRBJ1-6	TGTGCCAGCAGTTTAAACCCAATCCCAGGATCACCCCTCCACTTT	CASSLNPIPGSPLHF
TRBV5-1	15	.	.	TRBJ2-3	TGCGCCAGCAGCTTGGTACGGGGTAACACAGATACGCAGTATTTT	CASSLVRGNTDTQYF
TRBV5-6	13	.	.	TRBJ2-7	TGTGCCAGCAGCTTGACTAGTTTGGGATCGGAGTACTTC	CASSLTSLGSEYF
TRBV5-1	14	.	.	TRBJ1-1	TGCGCCAGCAGCTTGGTATCCGACAGCACGGGAGCTTTCTTT	CASSLVSDSTGAFF
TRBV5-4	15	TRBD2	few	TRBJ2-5	TGTGCCAGCGGGACTAGCGGGGGGAGATGGGAGACCCAGTACTTC	CASGTSGGRWETQYF
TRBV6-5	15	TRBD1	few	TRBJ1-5	TGTGCCAGCAGCAAACATACAGGGGCAGGTCAGCCCCAGCATTTT	CASSKHTGAGQPQHF